This T cell receptor beta chain comes out of a study of blood T cell repertoires in COVID-19. The CDR3 has 17 amino acids. Germline CDR1 KGHSH, CDR2 LQKENI. The V and J ends lost 0 bases and 5 bases, in that order; junction bases with no gene match: 8. TCRdb keeps only in-frame clones here, not all; method: immunoSEQ multiplex PCR. The repertoire has approximately 200,000 clones, roughly 88% of them found once; the top ten carry 1.4% to 1.5%. Sequencing input: peripheral blood. This TCR came from a man aged 18 to 29 with active or convalescent COVID-19. The chain uses TRBV18 and TRBJ2-1, with TRBD1 matching 9 bases. As DNA, the CDR3 is TGTGCCAGCTCACCACCGAGAGCACAGGGGGCCAACAATGAGCAGTTCTTC. This sequence encodes CASSPPRAQGANNEQFF. Using reference TRBV18 and TRBJ2-1 for the parts outside the CDR3, the full variable domain is NAGVMQNPRHLVRRRGQEARLRCSPMKGHSHVYWYRQLPEEGLKFMVYLQKENIIDESGMPKERFSAEFPKEGPSILRIQQVVRGDSAAYFCASSPPRAQGANNEQFFGPGTRLTVL.